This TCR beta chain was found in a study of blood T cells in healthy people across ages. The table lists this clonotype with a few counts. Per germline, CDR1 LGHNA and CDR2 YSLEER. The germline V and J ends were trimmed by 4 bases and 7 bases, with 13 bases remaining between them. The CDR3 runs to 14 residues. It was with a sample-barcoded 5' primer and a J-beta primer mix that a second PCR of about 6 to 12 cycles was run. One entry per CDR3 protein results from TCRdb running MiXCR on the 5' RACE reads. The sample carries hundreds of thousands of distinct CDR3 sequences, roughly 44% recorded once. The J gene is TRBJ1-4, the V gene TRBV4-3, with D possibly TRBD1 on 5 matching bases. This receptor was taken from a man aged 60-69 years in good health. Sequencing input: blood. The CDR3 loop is CASSLGTGGEKLFF. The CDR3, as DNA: TGCGCCAGCAGCCTAGGGACGGGGGGTGAAAAACTGTTTTTT.